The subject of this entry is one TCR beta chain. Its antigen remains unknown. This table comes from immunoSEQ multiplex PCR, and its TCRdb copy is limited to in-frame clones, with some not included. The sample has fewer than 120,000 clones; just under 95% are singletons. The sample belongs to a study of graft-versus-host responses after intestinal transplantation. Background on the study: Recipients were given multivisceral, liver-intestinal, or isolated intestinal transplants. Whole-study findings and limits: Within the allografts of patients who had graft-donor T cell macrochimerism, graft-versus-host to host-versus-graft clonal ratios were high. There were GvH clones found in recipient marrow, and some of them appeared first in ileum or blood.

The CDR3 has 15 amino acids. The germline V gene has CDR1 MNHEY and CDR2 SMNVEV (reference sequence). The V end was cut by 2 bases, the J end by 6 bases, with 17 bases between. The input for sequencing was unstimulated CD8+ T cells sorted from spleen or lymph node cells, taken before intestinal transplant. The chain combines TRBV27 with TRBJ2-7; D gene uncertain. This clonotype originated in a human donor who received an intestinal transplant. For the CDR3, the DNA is TGTGCCAGCAGTTTAGGCCTTCTTCACCGGCGCGAGCAGTACTTC. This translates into CASSLGLLHRREQYF.